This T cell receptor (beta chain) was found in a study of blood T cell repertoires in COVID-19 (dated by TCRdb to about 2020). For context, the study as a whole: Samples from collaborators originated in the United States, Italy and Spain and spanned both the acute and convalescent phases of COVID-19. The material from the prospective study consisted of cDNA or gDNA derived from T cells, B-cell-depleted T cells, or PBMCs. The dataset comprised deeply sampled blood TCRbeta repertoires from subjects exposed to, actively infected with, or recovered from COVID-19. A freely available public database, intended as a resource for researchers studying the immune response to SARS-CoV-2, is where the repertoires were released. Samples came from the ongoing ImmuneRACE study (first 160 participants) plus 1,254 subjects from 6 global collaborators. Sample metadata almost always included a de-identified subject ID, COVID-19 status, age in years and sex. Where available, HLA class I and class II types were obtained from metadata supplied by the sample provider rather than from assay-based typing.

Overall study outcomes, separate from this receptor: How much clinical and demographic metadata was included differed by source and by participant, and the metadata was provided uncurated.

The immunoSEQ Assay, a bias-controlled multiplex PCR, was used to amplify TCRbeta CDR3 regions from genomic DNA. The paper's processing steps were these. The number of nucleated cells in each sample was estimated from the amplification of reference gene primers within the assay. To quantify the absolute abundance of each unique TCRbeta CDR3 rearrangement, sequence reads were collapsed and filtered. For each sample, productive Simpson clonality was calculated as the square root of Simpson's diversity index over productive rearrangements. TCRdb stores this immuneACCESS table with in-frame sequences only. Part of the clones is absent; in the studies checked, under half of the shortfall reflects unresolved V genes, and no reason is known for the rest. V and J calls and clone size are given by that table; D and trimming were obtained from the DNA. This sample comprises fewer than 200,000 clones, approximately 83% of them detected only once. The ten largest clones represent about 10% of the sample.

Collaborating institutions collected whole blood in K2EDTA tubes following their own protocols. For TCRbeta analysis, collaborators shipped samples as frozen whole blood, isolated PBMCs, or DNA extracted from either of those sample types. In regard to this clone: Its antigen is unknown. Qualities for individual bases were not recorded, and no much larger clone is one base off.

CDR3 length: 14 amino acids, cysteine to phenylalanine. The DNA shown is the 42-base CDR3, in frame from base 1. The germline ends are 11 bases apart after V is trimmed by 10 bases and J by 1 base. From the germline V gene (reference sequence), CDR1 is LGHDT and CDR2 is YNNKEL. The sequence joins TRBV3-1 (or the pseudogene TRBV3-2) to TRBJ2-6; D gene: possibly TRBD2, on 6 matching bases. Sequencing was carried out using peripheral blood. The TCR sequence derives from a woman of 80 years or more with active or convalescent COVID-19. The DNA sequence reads TGTGCCACCTGGGCGGGGTCTGGGGCCAACGTCCTGACTTTC. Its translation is CATWAGSGANVLTF.